The clone carrying this T cell receptor (beta chain) was recorded a few times. Its antigen is currently unknown. Nominally healthy donors were sampled, though unrecorded immune exposures were likely. Amplification used 60 Vbeta primers and 13 Jbeta primers. Some clones are missing from TCRdb's copy, which holds only in-frame ones; the method was immunoSEQ multiplex PCR. The sample consists of approximately 210,000 clones, 75% to 85% of them appearing once. This record belongs to a study of cytomegalovirus exposure and HLA in healthy donors. Study results and limitations: Altogether, about 160 TCR beta chains were recorded as cytomegalovirus-associated.

Germline CDR1 reads SGHTA; CDR2 reads FQGTGA. CDR3 size: 15 residues. V gave up 4 bases and J gave up 7 bases, with 18 bases separating them. The chain combines TRBV7-3 with TRBJ2-3, with D possibly TRBD2 on 6 matching bases. This receptor was obtained from a male donor in good health and CMV-seropositive. The specimen sequenced was PBMCs. CDR3 sequence reads: CASSSGDSGVNTQYF. CDR3 DNA sequence: TGTGCCAGCAGCTCGGGGGACTCCGGGGTGAATACGCAGTATTTT. The whole variable domain, filled in from reference TRBV7-3 and TRBJ2-3, reads GAGVSQTPSNKVTEKGKYVELRCDPISGHTALYWYRQSLGQGPEFLIYFQGTGAADDSGLPNDRFFAVRPEGSVSTLKIQRTERGDSAVYLCASSSGDSGVNTQYFGPGTRLTVL.